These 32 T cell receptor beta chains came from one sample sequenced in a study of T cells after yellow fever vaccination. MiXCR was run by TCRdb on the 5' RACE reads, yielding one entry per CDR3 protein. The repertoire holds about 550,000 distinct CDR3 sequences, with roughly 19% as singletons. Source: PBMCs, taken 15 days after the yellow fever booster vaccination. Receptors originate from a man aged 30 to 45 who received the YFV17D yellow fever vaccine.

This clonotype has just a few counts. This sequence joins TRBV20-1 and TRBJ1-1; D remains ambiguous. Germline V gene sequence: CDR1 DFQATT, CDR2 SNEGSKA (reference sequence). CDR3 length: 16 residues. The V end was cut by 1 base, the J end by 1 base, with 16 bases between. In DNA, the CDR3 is TGCAGTGCTAGAGTTCTGACGGTTTGGACGAACACTGAAGCTTTCTTT. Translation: CSARVLTVWTNTEAFF.

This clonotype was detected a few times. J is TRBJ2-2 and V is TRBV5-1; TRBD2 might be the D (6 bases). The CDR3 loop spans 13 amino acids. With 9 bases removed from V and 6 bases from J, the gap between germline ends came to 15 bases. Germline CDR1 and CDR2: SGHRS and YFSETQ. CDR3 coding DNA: TGCGCCACCTCAGGCGGAGGGTCCGGGGAGCTGTTTTTT. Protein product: CATSGGGSGELFF. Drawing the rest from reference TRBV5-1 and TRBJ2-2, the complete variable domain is KAGVTQTPRYLIKTRGQQVTLSCSPISGHRSVSWYQQTPGQGLQFLFEYFSETQRNKGNFPGRFSGRQFSNSRSEMNVSTLELGDSALYLCATSGGGSGELFFGEGSRLTVL.

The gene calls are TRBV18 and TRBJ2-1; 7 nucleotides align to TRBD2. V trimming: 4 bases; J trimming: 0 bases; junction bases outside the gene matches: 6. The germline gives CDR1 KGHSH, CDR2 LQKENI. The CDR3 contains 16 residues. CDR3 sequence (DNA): TGTGCCAGCTCACTAAGCGGGGATATCTCCTACAATGAGCAGTTCTTC. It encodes CASSLSGDISYNEQFF.

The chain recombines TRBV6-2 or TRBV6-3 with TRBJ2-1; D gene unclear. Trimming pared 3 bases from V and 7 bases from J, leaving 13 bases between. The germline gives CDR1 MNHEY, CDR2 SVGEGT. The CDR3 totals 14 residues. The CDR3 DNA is TGTGCCAGCAGTTATAACTTGATCAAAAATGAGCAGTTCTTC. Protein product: CASSYNLIKNEQFF.

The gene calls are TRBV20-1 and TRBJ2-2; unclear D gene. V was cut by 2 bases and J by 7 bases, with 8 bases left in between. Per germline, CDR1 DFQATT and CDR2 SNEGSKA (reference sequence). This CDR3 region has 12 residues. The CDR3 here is CSARTVGGELFF. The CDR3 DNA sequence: TGCAGTGCTAGAACGGTGGGCGGGGAGCTGTTTTTT.

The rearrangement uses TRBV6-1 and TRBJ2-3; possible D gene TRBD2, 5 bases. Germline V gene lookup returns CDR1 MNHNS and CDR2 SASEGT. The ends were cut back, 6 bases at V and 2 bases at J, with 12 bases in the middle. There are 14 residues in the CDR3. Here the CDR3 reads CASSQLVYTDTQYF. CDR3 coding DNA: TGTGCCAGCAGCCAACTAGTATACACAGATACGCAGTATTTT.

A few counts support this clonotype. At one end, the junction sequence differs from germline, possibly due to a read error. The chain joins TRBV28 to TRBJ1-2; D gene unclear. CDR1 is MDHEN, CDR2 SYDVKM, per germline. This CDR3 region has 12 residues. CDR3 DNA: TGTGCCAGCAGTTTATATAACGATGGCTACACCTTC. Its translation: CASSLYNDGYTF.

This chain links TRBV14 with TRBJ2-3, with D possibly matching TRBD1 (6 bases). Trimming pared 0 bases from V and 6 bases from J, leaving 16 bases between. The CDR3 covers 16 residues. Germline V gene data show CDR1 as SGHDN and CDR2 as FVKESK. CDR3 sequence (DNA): TGTGCCAGCAGCCAAGACCCAGGGGCTCGCCGCGATACGCAGTATTTT. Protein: CASSQDPGARRDTQYF.

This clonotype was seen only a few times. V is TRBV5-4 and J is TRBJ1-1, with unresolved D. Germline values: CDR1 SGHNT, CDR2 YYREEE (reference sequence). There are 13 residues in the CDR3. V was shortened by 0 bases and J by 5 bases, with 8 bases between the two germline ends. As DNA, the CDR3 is TGTGCCAGCAGCTTGGTATACGATACTGAAGCTTTCTTT. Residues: CASSLVYDTEAFF.

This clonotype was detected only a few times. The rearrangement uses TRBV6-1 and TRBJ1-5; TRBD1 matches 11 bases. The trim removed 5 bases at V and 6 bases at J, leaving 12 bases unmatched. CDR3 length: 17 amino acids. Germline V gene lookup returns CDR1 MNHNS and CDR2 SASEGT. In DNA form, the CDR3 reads TGTGCCAGCAGTCCACGTCGGACAGGGGGCGCCGGTCAGCCCCAGCATTTT. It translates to CASSPRRTGGAGQPQHF.

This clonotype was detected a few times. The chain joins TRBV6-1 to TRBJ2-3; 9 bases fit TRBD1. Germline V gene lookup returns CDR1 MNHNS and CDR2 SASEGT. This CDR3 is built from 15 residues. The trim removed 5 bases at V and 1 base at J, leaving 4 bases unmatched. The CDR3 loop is CASSKGQGRTDTQYF. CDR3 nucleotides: TGTGCCAGCAGTAAAGGACAGGGGCGCACAGATACGCAGTATTTT.

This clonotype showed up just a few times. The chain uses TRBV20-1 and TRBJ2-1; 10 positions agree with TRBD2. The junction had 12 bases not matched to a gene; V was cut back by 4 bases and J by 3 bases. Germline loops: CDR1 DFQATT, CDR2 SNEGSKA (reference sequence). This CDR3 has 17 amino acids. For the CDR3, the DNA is TGCAGTGCTACGGTATGGTTAGCGGGAGGTTTCTACAATGAGCAGTTCTTC. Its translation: CSATVWLAGGFYNEQFF.

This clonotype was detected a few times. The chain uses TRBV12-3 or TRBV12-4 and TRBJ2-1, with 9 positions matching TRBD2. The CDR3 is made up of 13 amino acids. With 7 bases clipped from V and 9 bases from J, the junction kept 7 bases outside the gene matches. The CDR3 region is CASTLLAGLEQFF. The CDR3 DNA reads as TGTGCCAGCACCCTTCTAGCGGGACTTGAGCAGTTCTTC.

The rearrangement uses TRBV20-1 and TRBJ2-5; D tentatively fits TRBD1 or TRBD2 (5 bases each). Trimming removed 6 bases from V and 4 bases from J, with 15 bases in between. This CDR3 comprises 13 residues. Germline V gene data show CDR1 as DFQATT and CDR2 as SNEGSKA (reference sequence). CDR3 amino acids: CSAPGVQGETQYF. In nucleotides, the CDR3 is TGCAGTGCCCCCGGGGTCCAGGGAGAGACCCAGTACTTC.

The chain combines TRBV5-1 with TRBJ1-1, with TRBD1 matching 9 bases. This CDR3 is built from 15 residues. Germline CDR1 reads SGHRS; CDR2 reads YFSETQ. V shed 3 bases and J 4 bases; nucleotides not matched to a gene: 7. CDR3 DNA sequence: TGCGCCAGCAGCTATGCACAGGGGGCTGGCACTGAAGCTTTCTTT. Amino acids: CASSYAQGAGTEAFF.

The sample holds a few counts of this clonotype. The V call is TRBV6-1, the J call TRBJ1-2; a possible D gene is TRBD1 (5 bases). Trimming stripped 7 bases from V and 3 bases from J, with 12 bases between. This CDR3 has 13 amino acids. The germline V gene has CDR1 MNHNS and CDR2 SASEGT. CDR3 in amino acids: CASTTGTDYGYTF. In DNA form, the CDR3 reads TGTGCCAGCACGACCGGGACTGACTATGGCTACACCTTC.

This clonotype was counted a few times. The CDR3 region is CASSYSTGGQGLTSGYTF. In DNA, the CDR3 is TGTGCCAGCAGTTACTCGACCGGCGGCCAAGGCTTGACCTCGGGCTACACCTTC. The V call is TRBV6-5, the J call TRBJ1-2; D is unresolved. The V gene's germline CDR1 is MNHEY and CDR2 SVGAGI. The CDR3 runs to 18 residues. The V end was cut by 0 bases, the J end by 8 bases, with 25 bases between.

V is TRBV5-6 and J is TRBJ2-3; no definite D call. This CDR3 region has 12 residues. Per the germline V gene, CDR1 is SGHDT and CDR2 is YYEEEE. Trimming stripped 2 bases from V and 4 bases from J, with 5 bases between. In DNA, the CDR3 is TGTGCCAGCAGCTTTTCTCCAGATACGCAGTATTTT. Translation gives CASSFSPDTQYF. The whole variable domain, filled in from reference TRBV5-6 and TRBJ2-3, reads DAGVTQSPTHLIKTRGQQVTLRCSPKSGHDTVSWYQQALGQGPQFIFQYYEEEERQRGNFPDRFSGHQFPNYSSELNVNALLLGDSALYLCASSFSPDTQYFGPGTRLTVL.

The CDR3 nucleotides are TGCGCCAGCAGCACAGAGGGACTAGCGGTTAACGAGCAGTACTTC. It codes for CASSTEGLAVNEQYF. The gene calls are TRBV5-1 and TRBJ2-7, with TRBD2 identical over 11 bases. The germline V gene has CDR1 SGHRS and CDR2 YFSETQ. With 4 bases clipped from V and 5 bases from J, the junction kept 8 bases outside the gene matches. This CDR3 comprises 15 residues.

The CDR3 DNA is TGTGCCAGCAGCCAAGCCTTCGGTGGCGGAGCCTCTGGAAACACCATATATTTT. It encodes CASSQAFGGGASGNTIYF. The chain has TRBV3-1 and TRBJ1-3; D is unclear. CDR3 length: 18 amino acids. With 1 base removed from V and 0 bases from J, the gap between germline ends came to 16 bases. CDR1 LGHDT and CDR2 YNNKEL come from the germline V gene (reference sequence).

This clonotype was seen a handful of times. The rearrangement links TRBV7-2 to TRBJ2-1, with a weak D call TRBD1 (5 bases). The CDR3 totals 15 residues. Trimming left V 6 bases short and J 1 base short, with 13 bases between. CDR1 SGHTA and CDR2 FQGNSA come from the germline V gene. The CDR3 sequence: CASRIQGFSYNEQFF. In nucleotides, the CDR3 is TGTGCCAGCAGGATTCAGGGATTTTCCTACAATGAGCAGTTCTTC.

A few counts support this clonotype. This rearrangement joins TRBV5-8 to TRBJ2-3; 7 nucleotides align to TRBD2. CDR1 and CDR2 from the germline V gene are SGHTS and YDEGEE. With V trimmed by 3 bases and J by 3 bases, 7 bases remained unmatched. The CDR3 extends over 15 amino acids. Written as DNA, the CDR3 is TGTGCCAGCAGCTCTGGCCGACTAGCAACAGATACGCAGTATTTT. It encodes CASSSGRLATDTQYF.

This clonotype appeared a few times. The CDR3 spells CASRVVGQETQYF. The CDR3 region has the DNA TGTGCCAGCAGGGTTGTAGGGCAAGAGACCCAGTACTTC. V gene TRBV12-3 or TRBV12-4 combines with J gene TRBJ2-5, with D unresolved. The CDR3 runs to 13 residues. The V end lost 6 bases, the J end lost 2 bases, and 10 bases lay between the germline ends.

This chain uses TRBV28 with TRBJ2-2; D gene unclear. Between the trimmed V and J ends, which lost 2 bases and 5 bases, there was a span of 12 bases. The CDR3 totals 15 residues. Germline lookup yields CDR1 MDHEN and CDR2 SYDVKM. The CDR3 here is CASSLPHQGTGELFF. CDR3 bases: TGTGCCAGCAGTTTACCACACCAAGGGACCGGGGAGCTGTTTTTT.

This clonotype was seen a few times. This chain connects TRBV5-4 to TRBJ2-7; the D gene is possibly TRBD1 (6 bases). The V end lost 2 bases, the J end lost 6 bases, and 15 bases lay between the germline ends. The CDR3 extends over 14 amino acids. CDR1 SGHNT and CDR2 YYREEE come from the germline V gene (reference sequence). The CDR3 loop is CASSFRGDGREQYF. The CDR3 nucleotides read TGTGCCAGCAGCTTCAGGGGCGACGGTCGCGAGCAGTACTTC.

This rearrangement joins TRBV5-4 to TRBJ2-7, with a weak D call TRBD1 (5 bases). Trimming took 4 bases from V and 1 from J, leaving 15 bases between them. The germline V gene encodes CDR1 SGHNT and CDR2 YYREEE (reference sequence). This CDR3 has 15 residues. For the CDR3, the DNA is TGTGCCAGCAGCCTGGACAAAGTGATATCCTACGAGCAGTACTTC. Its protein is CASSLDKVISYEQYF. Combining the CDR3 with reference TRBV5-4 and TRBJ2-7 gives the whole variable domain ETGVTQSPTHLIKTRGQQVTLRCSSQSGHNTVSWYQQALGQGPQFIFQYYREEENGRGNFPPRFSGLQFPNYSSELNVNALELDDSALYLCASSLDKVISYEQYFGPGTRLTVT.

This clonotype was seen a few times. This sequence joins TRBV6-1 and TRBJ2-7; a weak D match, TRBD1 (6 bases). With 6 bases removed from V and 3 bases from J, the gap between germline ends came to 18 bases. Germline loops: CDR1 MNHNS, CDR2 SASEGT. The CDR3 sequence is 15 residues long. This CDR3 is CASSRRGAGDYEQYF. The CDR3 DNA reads TGTGCCAGCAGCCGTCGCGGTGCAGGGGACTACGAGCAGTACTTC.

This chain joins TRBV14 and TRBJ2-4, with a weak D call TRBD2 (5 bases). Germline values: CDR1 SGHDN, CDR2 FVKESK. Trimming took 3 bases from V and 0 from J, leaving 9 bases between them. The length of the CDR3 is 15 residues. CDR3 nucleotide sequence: TGTGCCAGCAGCCACAGCGGAAAAGCCAAAAACATTCAGTACTTC. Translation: CASSHSGKAKNIQYF. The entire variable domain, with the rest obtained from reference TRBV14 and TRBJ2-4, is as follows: EAGVTQFPSHSVIEKGQTVTLRCDPISGHDNLYWYRRVMGKEIKFLLHFVKESKQDESGMPNNRFLAERTGGTYSTLKVQPAELEDSGVYFCASSHSGKAKNIQYFGAGTRLSVL.

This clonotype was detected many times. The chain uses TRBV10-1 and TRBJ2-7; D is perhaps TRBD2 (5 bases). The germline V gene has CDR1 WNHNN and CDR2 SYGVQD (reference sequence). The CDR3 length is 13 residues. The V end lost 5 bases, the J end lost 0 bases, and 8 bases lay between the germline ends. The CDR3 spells CASSPGISYEQYF. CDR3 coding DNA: TGCGCCAGCAGTCCGGGAATCTCCTACGAGCAGTACTTC.

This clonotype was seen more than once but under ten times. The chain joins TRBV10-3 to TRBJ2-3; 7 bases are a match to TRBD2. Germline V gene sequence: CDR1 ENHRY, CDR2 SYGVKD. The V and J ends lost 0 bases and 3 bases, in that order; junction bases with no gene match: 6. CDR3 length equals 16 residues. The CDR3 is CAISESRGSATDTQYF. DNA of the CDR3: TGTGCCATCAGTGAGTCGCGGGGGAGTGCGACAGATACGCAGTATTTT.

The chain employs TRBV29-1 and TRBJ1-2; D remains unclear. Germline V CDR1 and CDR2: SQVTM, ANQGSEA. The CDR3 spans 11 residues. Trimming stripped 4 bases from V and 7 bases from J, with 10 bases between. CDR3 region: CSVVGPFGYTF. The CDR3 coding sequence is TGCAGCGTTGTAGGCCCTTTTGGCTACACCTTC. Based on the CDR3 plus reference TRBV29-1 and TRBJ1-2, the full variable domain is SAVISQKPSRDICQRGTSLTIQCQVDSQVTMMFWYRQQPGQSLTLIATANQGSEATYESGFVIDKFPISRPNLTFSTLTVSNMSPEDSSIYLCSVVGPFGYTFGSGTRLTVV.

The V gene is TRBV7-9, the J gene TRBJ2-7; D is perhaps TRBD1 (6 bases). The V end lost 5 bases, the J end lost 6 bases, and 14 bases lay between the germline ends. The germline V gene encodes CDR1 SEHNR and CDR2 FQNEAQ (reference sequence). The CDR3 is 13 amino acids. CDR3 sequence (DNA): TGTGCCAGCAGCCCGCAGGGGATCGGCGAGCAGTACTTC. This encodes CASSPQGIGEQYF.